This T cell receptor (beta chain) came from a study of shared clonotypes between healthy human individuals. Here immunoSEQ multiplex PCR was the method, and the copy in TCRdb shows in-frame clones only, minus some. The repertoire has about 490,000 clones, approximately 79% of them found once; the top ten carry approximately 12%. Trimming cost V 3 bases and J 0 bases, with 9 bases left between them. Germline CDR1 MDHEN, CDR2 SYDVKM. The CDR3 is made up of 15 amino acids. The chain employs TRBV28 and TRBJ1-3; maybe TRBD1 (5 bases). The clonotype was recovered from a woman aged 40 to 50 in good health. Some clones in this sample may be carry-over from other donors' samples. The sample comprised PBMCs. CDR3 sequence reads: CASSLPGGSGNTIYF. The CDR3 DNA reads as TGTGCCAGCAGTTTGCCGGGGGGCTCTGGAAACACCATATATTTT. The full variable domain, rest sourced from reference TRBV28 and TRBJ1-3, is DVKVTQSSRYLVKRTGEKVFLECVQDMDHENMFWYRQDPGLGLRLIYFSYDVKMKEKGDIPEGYSVSREKKERFSLILESASTNQTSMYLCASSLPGGSGNTIYFGEGSWLTVV.